These 11 T cell receptor beta chains were all obtained from the same sample, sequenced in a study of blood T cell repertoires in COVID-19. The assay was immunoSEQ multiplex PCR, and TCRdb's table has in-frame clones only and misses some. The sample lists tens of thousands of clones, 86% occurring once. The specimen sequenced was peripheral blood. Every receptor here comes from a woman of 80 years or more with acute or convalescent COVID-19.

There are a few counts of this clone. The J gene is TRBJ2-7, the V gene TRBV19; D remains unclear. From germline, CDR1 is LNHDA and CDR2 SQIVND (reference sequence). CDR3 size: 14 residues. Trimming left V 5 bases short and J 1 base short, with 12 bases between. This CDR3 is CASSPRRGSYEQYF. In nucleotides, the CDR3 is TGTGCCAGTAGTCCGCGTAGAGGATCCTACGAGCAGTACTTC.

This CDR3 reads CASSRGRGTEAFF. In nucleotides, the CDR3 is TGTGCCAGCAGCCGGGGCAGGGGGACTGAAGCTTTCTTT. The V and J genes are TRBV7-2 and TRBJ1-1; 7 bases align to TRBD1. The CDR3 loop spans 13 amino acids. V lost 5 bases and J lost 5; bases outside the gene matches: 5. Looked up from germline, CDR1 is SGHTA and CDR2 is FQGNSA.

The genes are TRBV7-2 and TRBJ1-3; 8 bases fit TRBD1. V shed 7 bases and J 0 bases; nucleotides not matched to a gene: 5. Germline V gives CDR1 SGHTA, CDR2 FQGNSA. This CDR3 spans 15 amino acids. The CDR3 spells CASTLQGVSGNTIYF. DNA of the CDR3: TGTGCCAGCACCCTACAGGGGGTCTCTGGAAACACCATATATTTT.

V is TRBV18 and J is TRBJ1-1; D uncertain. Germline V gene sequence: CDR1 KGHSH, CDR2 LQKENI. The CDR3 consists of 13 residues. Trimming shortened V by 3 bases and J by 5 bases, and 10 bases separated the two germline ends. In DNA form, the CDR3 reads TGTGCCAGCTCACCGATGGAGGTAACTGAAGCTTTCTTT. Residues: CASSPMEVTEAFF.

V is TRBV9 and J is TRBJ1-5, with D possibly matching TRBD1 (6 bases). Germline CDR1 and CDR2: SGDLS and YYNGEE. This CDR3 comprises 15 residues. The germline V and J ends were trimmed by 2 bases and 7 bases, with 16 bases remaining between them. The CDR3 sequence: CASSVGAGAGQPQHF. The CDR3 region has the DNA TGTGCCAGCAGCGTCGGGGCGGGGGCAGGGCAGCCCCAGCATTTT.

The chain recombines TRBV11-3 with TRBJ2-2, with 13 nucleotides matching TRBD2. The junction had 2 bases not matched to a gene; V was cut back by 5 bases and J by 5 bases. The CDR3 is 15 residues long. CDR1 is SGHNT and CDR2 is YENEEA in the germline V gene. CDR3 bases: TGTGCCAGCAGCCCGGGACTAGCGGGAACCGGGGAGCTGTTTTTT. It is translated as CASSPGLAGTGELFF.

DNA of the CDR3: TGCGCCAGCAGCTTGGATCCAGGCACCTATGGCTACACCTTC. Its protein is CASSLDPGTYGYTF. The chain couples TRBV5-1 to TRBJ1-2; D gene unclear. This CDR3 spans 14 amino acids. Looked up from germline, CDR1 is SGHRS and CDR2 is YFSETQ. V was pared by 0 bases and J by 4 bases, with 10 bases between.

This chain uses TRBV24-1 with TRBJ2-1; D uncertain. V shed 5 bases and J shed 8 bases, with 9 bases lying between them. Germline-derived CDR1 and CDR2 are KGHDR and SFDVKD. The CDR3 is 12 amino acids. CDR3 amino acids: CATSALSDEQFF. DNA of the CDR3: TGTGCCACCAGTGCCCTGAGTGATGAGCAGTTCTTC.

This clone was counted between two and nine times. The rearrangement joins TRBV4-1 to TRBJ1-3, with a weak D call TRBD1 (6 bases). This CDR3 region has 18 residues. The V end lost 0 bases, the J end lost 0 bases, and 15 bases lay between the germline ends. Germline V CDR1 and CDR2: MGHRA, YSYEKL. This chain's CDR3 is CASSQDGGGPLSGNTIYF. CDR3 nucleotide sequence: TGCGCCAGCAGCCAAGATGGGGGGGGGCCTCTCTCTGGAAACACCATATATTTT.

The chain uses TRBV2 and TRBJ2-5; 10 bases are a match to TRBD2. V lost 7 bases, J lost 3 bases, and 5 bases stayed unmatched. This CDR3 has 14 amino acids. The germline V gene encodes CDR1 SNHLY and CDR2 FYNNEI. The CDR3 protein is CASTKTSGEETQYF. The CDR3, as DNA: TGTGCCAGCACCAAAACTAGCGGGGAAGAGACCCAGTACTTC.

The chain recombines TRBV29-1 with TRBJ2-5; perhaps TRBD1 as D (5 bases). This CDR3 is built from 13 residues. Germline-derived CDR1 and CDR2 are SQVTM and ANQGSEA. The ends were cut back, 7 bases at V and 4 bases at J, with 16 bases in the middle. The CDR3 here is CSAKTRAGETQYF. The DNA of the CDR3 is TGCAGCGCAAAAACCAGGGCAGGAGAGACCCAGTACTTC.